This T cell receptor (beta chain) originates from a study of cytomegalovirus exposure and HLA in healthy donors. Study background: Previous work identified 90 million to 130 million unique TCR beta sequences from roughly 170 million T cells.

The PCR made use of 60 Vbeta and 13 Jbeta primers. The method was immunoSEQ multiplex PCR; TCRdb's version includes in-frame clones alone and lacks a portion of them. The sample has approximately 130,000 clones, roughly four fifths seen once; the top ten hold 3.1%. CDR3 length: 16 residues. The germline V gene encodes CDR1 LGHNA and CDR2 YNFKEQ. J lost 5 bases, V lost 5 bases, and 11 bases had no gene match. The TCR originated in a man aged 25-40 years in good health and CMV-seronegative. Material for sequencing was PBMCs. The chain is built from TRBV4-2 and TRBJ2-5; TRBD1 matches at 10 bases. In DNA, the CDR3 is TGTGCCAGCAGCTATCTGACAGGGGGCGAGAGGGAGACCCAGTACTTC. This sequence encodes CASSYLTGGERETQYF.